This T cell receptor beta chain was observed in a study of T-cell memory formation after mild COVID-19. The study's findings and limits: Prior to infection, memory already included some responding clones, suggesting cross-reactive memory joined. For second-wave clones that peaked at day 37, SARS-CoV-2 specificity went unverified. Clones that contracted from day 15 to 85 were balanced CD4/CD8, while later expanders leaned CD4+.

With constant-segment primers, 5'RACE yielded cDNA libraries of TCR alpha and TCR beta that carried sample barcodes and UMIs. TCRdb independently ran MiXCR on the 5' RACE reads; one entry per CDR3 protein. The table has a few hundred thousand distinct CDR3 sequences, roughly an eighth seen once; the top ten hold around 23%. In this sample, this clonotype turned up a few times. Its antigen remains unknown. Germline V gene lookup returns CDR1 SGHTA and CDR2 FQGNSA. J was trimmed by 4 bases and V by 5 bases; bases with no gene match: 11. The CDR3 has 15 residues. The receptor's source is a man between 18 and 29 years old who had mild COVID-19 (a few samples of this study predate the infection). Cell type and time point are not known. The source material was PBMCs or a T cell subset sorted from them (not recorded which). The gene calls are TRBV7-2 and TRBJ2-7, with 7 bases matching TRBD1. DNA of the CDR3: TGTGCCAGCAGCGAAACAGGGGCCAGTACTTACGAGCAGTACTTC. Residues: CASSETGASTYEQYF.